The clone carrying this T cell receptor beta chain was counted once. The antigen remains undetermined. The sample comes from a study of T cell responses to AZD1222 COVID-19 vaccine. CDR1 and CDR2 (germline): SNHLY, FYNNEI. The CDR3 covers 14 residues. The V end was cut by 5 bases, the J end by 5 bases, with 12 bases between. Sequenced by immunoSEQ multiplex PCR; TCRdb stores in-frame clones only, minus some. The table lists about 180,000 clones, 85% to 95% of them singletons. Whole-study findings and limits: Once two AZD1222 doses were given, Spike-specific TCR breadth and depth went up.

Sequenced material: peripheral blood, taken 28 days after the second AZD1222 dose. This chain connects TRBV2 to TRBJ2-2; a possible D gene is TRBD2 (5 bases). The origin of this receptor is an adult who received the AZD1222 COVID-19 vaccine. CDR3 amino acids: CASSTTSLTGELFF. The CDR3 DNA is TGTGCCAGCAGTACCACTAGTTTAACCGGGGAGCTGTTTTTT.